The sequence of this TCR beta chain was determined in a study of T-cell memory formation after mild COVID-19. Broader study findings: Later expanders leaned toward CD4+, whereas clones contracting from day 15 to 85 were balanced CD4/CD8. Contracting CD4+ clones were located mainly in CM and EM, and CD8+ clones in EMRA.

Germline V gives CDR1 LGHNA, CDR2 YNFKEQ. V was cut by 4 bases and J by 1 base, with 16 bases left in between. The CDR3 is made up of 16 amino acids. Comment on this clonotype: Its specificity is unknown.

MiXCR was run by TCRdb on the 5' RACE reads, yielding one entry per CDR3 protein. The repertoire holds 29,000 or so distinct CDR3 sequences, around 16% seen once, with approximately 1.5% in the top ten. The receptor's source is an adult who had mild COVID-19 (a few samples of this study predate the infection). Cell type and time point are not known. The chain couples TRBV4-2 to TRBJ1-1; possible D gene TRBD1, 5 bases. Sequences were obtained from PBMCs or a T cell subset sorted from them (not recorded which). As DNA, the CDR3 is TGTGCCAGCAGCCGGCCGACGGGACGATCGAACACTGAAGCTTTCTTT. It encodes CASSRPTGRSNTEAFF.